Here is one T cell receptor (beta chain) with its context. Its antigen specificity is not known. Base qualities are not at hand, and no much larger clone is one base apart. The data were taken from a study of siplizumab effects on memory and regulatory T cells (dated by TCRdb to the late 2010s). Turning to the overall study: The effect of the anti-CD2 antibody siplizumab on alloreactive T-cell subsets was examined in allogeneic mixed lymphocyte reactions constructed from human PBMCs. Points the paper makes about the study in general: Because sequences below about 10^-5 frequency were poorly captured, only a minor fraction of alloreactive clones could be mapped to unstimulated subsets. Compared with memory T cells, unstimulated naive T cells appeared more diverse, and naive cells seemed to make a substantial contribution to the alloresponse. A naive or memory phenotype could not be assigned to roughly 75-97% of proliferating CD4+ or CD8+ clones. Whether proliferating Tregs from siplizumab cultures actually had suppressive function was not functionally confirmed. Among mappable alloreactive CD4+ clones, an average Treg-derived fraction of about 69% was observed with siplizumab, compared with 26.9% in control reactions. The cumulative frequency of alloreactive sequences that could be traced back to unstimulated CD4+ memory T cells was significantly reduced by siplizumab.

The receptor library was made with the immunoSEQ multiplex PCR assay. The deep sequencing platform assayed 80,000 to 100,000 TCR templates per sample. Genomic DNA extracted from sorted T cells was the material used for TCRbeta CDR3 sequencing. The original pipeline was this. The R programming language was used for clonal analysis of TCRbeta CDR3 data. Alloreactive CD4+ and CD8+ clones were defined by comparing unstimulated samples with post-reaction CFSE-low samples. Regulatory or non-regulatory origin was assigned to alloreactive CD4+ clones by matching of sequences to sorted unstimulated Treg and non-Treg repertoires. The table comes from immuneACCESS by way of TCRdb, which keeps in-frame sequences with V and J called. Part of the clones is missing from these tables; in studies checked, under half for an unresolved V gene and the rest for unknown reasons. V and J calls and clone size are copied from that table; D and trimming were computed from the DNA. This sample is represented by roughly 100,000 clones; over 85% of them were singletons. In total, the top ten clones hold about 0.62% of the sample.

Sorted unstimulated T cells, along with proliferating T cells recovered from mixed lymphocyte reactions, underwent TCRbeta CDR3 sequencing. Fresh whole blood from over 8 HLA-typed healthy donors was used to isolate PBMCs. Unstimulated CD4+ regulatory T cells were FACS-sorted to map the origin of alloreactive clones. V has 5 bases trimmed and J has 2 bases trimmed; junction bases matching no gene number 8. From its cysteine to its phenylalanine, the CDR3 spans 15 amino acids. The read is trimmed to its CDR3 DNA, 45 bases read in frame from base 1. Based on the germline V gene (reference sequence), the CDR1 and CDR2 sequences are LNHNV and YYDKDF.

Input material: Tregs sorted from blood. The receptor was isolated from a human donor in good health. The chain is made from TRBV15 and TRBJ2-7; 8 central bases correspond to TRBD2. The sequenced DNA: TGTGCCACCAGCCAGTCGGCGGGACTAGCCTACGAGCAGTACTTC. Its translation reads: CATSQSAGLAYEQYF.